This entry is about one T cell receptor beta chain. Someone with COVID-19 had been met by exposed participants within 2 weeks before study entry. The data derive from a study of blood T cell repertoires in COVID-19. The germline gives CDR1 WNHNN, CDR2 SYGVQD (reference sequence). V lost 5 bases to trimming and J lost 6 bases, with 15 bases between them. This CDR3 contains 14 residues. Profiled with immunoSEQ multiplex PCR; TCRdb holds only in-frame clones, not every one. The sample includes 150,000 to 200,000 clones, less than 90% seen only once; the top ten take under 4%. V usage is TRBV10-1 and J usage is TRBJ2-3; the D gene is possibly TRBD2 (5 bases). Sequencing was carried out using PBMCs or T cells enriched from blood (not recorded which). The TCR sequence derives from a woman aged 25 to 45 who had been exposed to COVID-19. CDR3 sequence: CASSPPGIKDTQYF. The CDR3 coding sequence is TGCGCCAGCAGTCCCCCGGGGATTAAGGATACGCAGTATTTT.